These 19 T cell receptor beta chains originate from one sample sequenced in a study of T cells in Graves' hyperthyroidism and ophthalmopathy. Amplification targeted TCR beta CDR3 regions from RNA transcripts. The HTBI set primed first-round TCR CDR3 RT-PCR. TCRdb ran MiXCR on the multiplex PCR reads and lists one entry per CDR3 protein. This sample has a few hundred thousand distinct CDR3 sequences, with 46% found just once. Sequenced: peripheral blood or thyroid tissue (not recorded which). The receptors stem from a woman in her late teens or twenties with Graves' hyperthyroidism.

This clonotype appeared a few times. The CDR3 DNA follows: TGTGCCAGCAGTGAAGCTGGGGGGCCTAGCGGGAGGCCCCAAGAGACCCAGTACTTC. Translating it yields CASSEAGGPSGRPQETQYF. The chain couples TRBV6-1 to TRBJ2-5, with 11 bases matching TRBD2. V trimming: 0 bases; J trimming: 1 base; junction bases outside the gene matches: 10. This CDR3 is built from 19 residues. Germline V gives CDR1 MNHNS, CDR2 SASEGT.

This clonotype was seen at least ten times. V usage is TRBV9 and J usage is TRBJ1-1; D is possibly TRBD1 (5 bases). This CDR3 has 15 residues. Trimming shortened V by 3 bases and J by 0 bases, and 12 bases separated the two germline ends. Germline loops: CDR1 SGDLS, CDR2 YYNGEE. The CDR3 region has the DNA TGTGCCAGCAGCGCGTATGGGGGGGTGAACACTGAAGCTTTCTTT. Translating gives CASSAYGGVNTEAFF.

This clonotype was seen many times. The V gene is TRBV7-8, the J gene TRBJ2-7; D perhaps matches TRBD2 (6 bases). The CDR3 is 14 amino acids. The V and J ends lost 5 bases and 2 bases respectively, with 13 bases between them. Per germline, CDR1 SGHVS and CDR2 FQNEAQ. CDR3: CASSPPTRAYEQYF. CDR3 bases: TGTGCCAGCAGCCCGCCGACTAGAGCCTACGAGCAGTACTTC.

The V gene is TRBV20-1, the J gene TRBJ1-2, with TRBD1 matching 10 bases. CDR3 length: 17 amino acids. Germline CDR1 is DFQATT and CDR2 is SNEGSKA (reference sequence). Trimming removed 0 bases from V and 8 bases from J; junction bases left unmatched: 15. CDR3 DNA sequence: TGCAGTGCTAGAGATTGGGGGACAGGGGAGGGGATCTGGGGCTACACCTTC. Its protein product is CSARDWGTGEGIWGYTF.

The chain links TRBV7-8 to TRBJ2-7; D is uncertain. With 2 bases removed from V and 7 bases from J, the gap between germline ends came to 15 bases. This CDR3 contains 14 residues. CDR1 and CDR2 (germline): SGHVS, FQNEAQ. In DNA, the CDR3 is TGTGCCAGCAGCTTAATCGCGGTTAACAATGAGCAGTACTTC. Translating gives CASSLIAVNNEQYF.

The chain joins TRBV29-1 to TRBJ1-2; 9 positions agree with TRBD1. The CDR3 covers 15 residues. V trimming: 6 bases; J trimming: 6 bases; junction bases outside the gene matches: 14. In germline, CDR1 is SQVTM, CDR2 ANQGSEA. The CDR3 region has the DNA TGCAGCGTACTCCCGGGACAGGGTTATTCGCATGGCTACACCTTC. It encodes CSVLPGQGYSHGYTF.

V gene TRBV13 combines with J gene TRBJ1-5; 8 nucleotides line up with TRBD1. CDR1 and CDR2 (germline): PRHDT, FYEKMQ (reference sequence). CDR3 length: 16 amino acids. Trimming removed 4 bases from V and 2 bases from J; junction bases left unmatched: 7. The DNA of the CDR3 is TGTGCCAGCAGCTACACAGGGGGAGGGGGCAATCAGCCCCAGCATTTT. This translates into CASSYTGGGGNQPQHF.

This clonotype came up many times. J is TRBJ1-5 and V is TRBV7-3; D is undetermined. CDR3 length equals 19 residues. CDR1 is SGHTA, CDR2 FQGTGA, per germline. V was pared by 2 bases and J by 0 bases, with 20 bases between. The CDR3 DNA reads TGTGCCAGCAGCTTATACCGTCGCGGCAGCCAGATTAGCAATCAGCCCCAGCATTTT. This translates into CASSLYRRGSQISNQPQHF. The full variable domain, completed using reference TRBV7-3 and TRBJ1-5, is GAGVSQTPSNKVTEKGKYVELRCDPISGHTALYWYRQSLGQGPEFLIYFQGTGAADDSGLPNDRFFAVRPEGSVSTLKIQRTERGDSAVYLCASSLYRRGSQISNQPQHFGDGTRLSIL.

This chain uses TRBV10-3 with TRBJ1-1, with 7 bases fitting TRBD1. The CDR3 spans 12 residues. Per the germline V gene, CDR1 is ENHRY and CDR2 is SYGVKD. Trimming at V came to 10 bases and at J to 7 bases, leaving 9 bases not matched to a gene. The CDR3 bases are TGTGCCACCGGGGACAGCCAAAATGAAGCTTTCTTT. Its translation: CATGDSQNEAFF.

This clonotype was seen ten or more times. This chain uses TRBV2 with TRBJ2-5, with 9 positions matching TRBD2. The CDR3 has 14 residues. V lost 9 bases to trimming and J lost 1 base; unmatched junction nucleotides: 6. The germline gives CDR1 SNHLY, CDR2 FYNNEI. The CDR3 region has the DNA TGTGCCAGTGCCGGGACTAGCAGCCAAGAGACCCAGTACTTC. It encodes CASAGTSSQETQYF.

A few counts support this clonotype. This chain uses TRBV30 with TRBJ2-6; D is unclear. There are 14 residues in the CDR3. V lost 2 bases and J 1 base, leaving 6 bases between the germline ends. Per germline, CDR1 GTSNPN and CDR2 SVGIG (reference sequence). In DNA form, the CDR3 reads TGTGCCTGGAGTTATGTATCTGGGGCCAACGTCCTGACTTTC. This gives the protein CAWSYVSGANVLTF.

The V call is TRBV20-1, the J call TRBJ1-6, with TRBD1 identical over 8 bases. This CDR3 region has 15 residues. The trim removed 3 bases at V and 5 bases at J, leaving 6 bases unmatched. The germline gives CDR1 DFQATT, CDR2 SNEGSKA (reference sequence). CDR3 nucleotides: TGCAGTGCTAGTTACTCGACAGGGGATAATTCACCCCTCCACTTT. It specifies CSASYSTGDNSPLHF.

Notes on this clonotype: At one boundary the junction diverges from the germline segment, which might be a read error. V usage is TRBV7-9 and J usage is TRBJ2-5, with 8 bases that match TRBD2. CDR1 and CDR2 from the germline V gene are SEHNR and FQNEAQ (reference sequence). The CDR3 loop spans 17 amino acids. DNA of the CDR3: TGTGCCAGCAGCCCGATAGGGAGTCGGGAGGGGCAAGAGACCCAGTGCTTC. This encodes CASSPIGSREGQETQCF.

The CDR3 DNA sequence: TGTGCCACCAGCGGGACAGAGCACACCGGGGAGCTGTTTTTT. Translated: CATSGTEHTGELFF. The J gene is TRBJ2-2, the V gene TRBV15; 7 bases are a match to TRBD1. The ends lost 5 bases at V and 3 bases at J; junction bases unmatched: 3. Germline assignment: CDR1 LNHNV and CDR2 YYDKDF (reference sequence). This CDR3 has 14 amino acids.

As regards this clonotype: Just one base apart from a much larger clone, this may be a read error. The chain carries TRBV7-2 and TRBJ1-1, with D unresolved. The ends were cut back, 4 bases at V and 2 bases at J, with 14 bases in the middle. CDR1 and CDR2 from the germline V gene are SGHTA and FQGNSA. CDR3 length equals 15 residues. This CDR3 is CASSSEGPINTEAFF. Written as DNA, the CDR3 is TGTGCCAGCAGCTCCGAAGGGCCGATAAACACTGAAGCTTTCTTT.

This clonotype was counted between two and nine times. This chain links TRBV29-1 with TRBJ1-5, with D perhaps TRBD1 (6 bases). The V and J ends lost 8 bases and 3 bases respectively, with 14 bases between them. The CDR3 consists of 13 residues. The germline CDR1 and CDR2 sequences are SQVTM and ANQGSEA. The CDR3 nucleotides are TGCAGCCGCGACAGGAACCTCAATCAGCCCCAGCATTTT. This translates into CSRDRNLNQPQHF.

This clonotype was picked up one time. A read error is likely, as this CDR3 ends without the conserved phenylalanine or tryptophan. This chain uses TRBV20-1 with TRBJ1-2, with no clear D. The germline V and J ends were trimmed by 3 bases and 4 bases, with 18 bases remaining between them. In germline, CDR1 is DFQATT, CDR2 SNEGSKA (reference sequence). The CDR3 is 15 residues long. The chain's CDR3 is CSARTSGVAGYGYTL. The CDR3 DNA reads TGCAGTGCTAGGACTTCAGGAGTTGCGGGCTATGGCTACACCCTC.

V is TRBV24-1 and J is TRBJ2-3; the D is unclear. Germline values: CDR1 KGHDR, CDR2 SFDVKD. CDR3 length equals 14 residues. V was trimmed by 3 bases and J by 8 bases, leaving 14 bases between them. As DNA, the CDR3 is TGTGCCACCAGTGATGATAGGATTGTAGGTACGCAGTATTTT. Its translation is CATSDDRIVGTQYF.

The V call is TRBV20-1, the J call TRBJ2-2; perhaps TRBD2 as D (6 bases). Germline V CDR1 and CDR2: DFQATT, SNEGSKA (reference sequence). The CDR3 has 13 amino acids. Between the trimmed V and J ends, which lost 6 bases and 11 bases, there was a span of 19 bases. DNA for the CDR3: TGCAGTGCAACCGATGGAGGGCCGGGAGAGCTGTTTTTT. Protein: CSATDGGPGELFF.